Sequencing of this TCR beta chain was carried out in a study of Graves' ophthalmopathy and Graves' hyperthyroidism. Study information: The collection of peripheral blood took place at initial diagnosis, before any treatment. Study results and limitations: Clonotypes were expanded in thyroid at above 0.001 frequency, and most also appeared in blood.

If patients had other autoimmune diseases, uncontrolled infections, pregnancy or lactation, they were excluded. Amplification of the TCR beta CDR3 regions used RNA transcripts (as template). In the first round, RT-PCR was carried out with HTBI primers, and a multiplex PCR formed the second round. TCRdb independently ran MiXCR on the multiplex PCR reads; one entry per CDR3 protein. The table has 150,000 to 200,000 distinct CDR3 sequences, approximately 40% seen once. Remarks on this clonotype: As yet, its antigen is unknown.

The trim removed 4 bases at V and 3 bases at J, leaving 13 bases unmatched. CDR1 and CDR2 from the germline V gene are MNHEY and SVGAGI. The CDR3 has 17 amino acids. The sample was peripheral blood. The sequence derives from a man aged 25 to 45 with Graves' ophthalmopathy. This chain uses TRBV6-5 with TRBJ2-7, with 9 bases matching TRBD1. In nucleotides, the CDR3 is TGTGCCAGCAGTTTCCCCGGAAGGACAGGGGCAAGCTACGAGCAGTACTTC. This sequence encodes CASSFPGRTGASYEQYF.